What follows are 9 T cell receptor beta chains derived from one specimen sequenced in a study of cytomegalovirus exposure and HLA in healthy donors. The table came from immunoSEQ multiplex PCR; TCRdb's copy has only in-frame clones and leaves some out. The table records 150,000 to 200,000 clones, about 84% of them present only once. The sample comprised PBMCs. The receptors were gathered from a woman between 18 and 29 years old in good health and CMV-seronegative.

The chain links TRBV6-5 to TRBJ2-1, with 9 bases fitting TRBD2. The V and J ends lost 4 bases and 9 bases, in that order; junction bases with no gene match: 10. The CDR3 loop spans 15 amino acids. CDR1 is MNHEY, CDR2 SVGAGI, per germline. The CDR3 is CASSSMAGGPGEQFF. CDR3 nucleotide sequence: TGTGCCAGCAGTTCCATGGCGGGAGGGCCGGGTGAGCAGTTCTTC.

The chain links TRBV7-2 to TRBJ1-2, with TRBD1 matching over 7 bases. Germline values: CDR1 SGHTA, CDR2 FQGNSA. V gave up 5 bases and J gave up 5 bases; unmatched junction bases: 11. The length of the CDR3 is 15 residues. In DNA, the CDR3 is TGTGCCAGCAGCCCCATGGGACAGCAGCCTTATGGCTACACCTTC. Protein: CASSPMGQQPYGYTF.

This rearrangement joins TRBV10-3 to TRBJ2-7, with D unresolved. Germline loops: CDR1 ENHRY, CDR2 SYGVKD. This CDR3 has 13 amino acids. The V end lost 3 bases, the J end lost 5 bases, and 11 bases lay between the germline ends. The CDR3 spells CAISERSPDEQYF. DNA for the CDR3: TGTGCCATCAGTGAACGTTCTCCGGACGAGCAGTACTTC.

The V and J genes are TRBV5-1 and TRBJ2-1, with 9 bases fitting TRBD2. The junction had 10 bases not matched to a gene; V was cut back by 6 bases and J by 9 bases. The CDR3 is 14 residues long. The V gene's germline CDR1 is SGHRS and CDR2 YFSETQ. In DNA form, the CDR3 reads TGCGCCAGCAACGATGGACTAGCGAGGGCTGAGCAGTTCTTC. Translation gives CASNDGLARAEQFF.

V and J are TRBV4-2 and TRBJ1-5, with TRBD1 as a possible D gene (5 bases). Per the germline V gene, CDR1 is LGHNA and CDR2 is YNFKEQ. Trimming shortened V by 0 bases and J by 6 bases, and 18 bases separated the two germline ends. The CDR3 covers 17 residues. The CDR3 is CASSQDRPGKGSQPQHF. As DNA, the CDR3 is TGTGCCAGCAGCCAAGATCGTCCAGGGAAAGGGTCTCAGCCCCAGCATTTT.

The V and J genes are TRBV7-9 and TRBJ2-2; 9 bases are a match to TRBD2. Germline V gene lookup returns CDR1 SEHNR and CDR2 FQNEAQ (reference sequence). V dropped 4 bases and J dropped 0; count of bases not matched to a gene: 3. The CDR3 extends over 16 amino acids. The CDR3 DNA reads as TGTGCCAGCAGCTCGCTAGCGGGAACGAACACCGGGGAGCTGTTTTTT. Its translation: CASSSLAGTNTGELFF.

This chain joins TRBV2 and TRBJ2-7, with 7 bases identical to TRBD2. Germline-derived CDR1 and CDR2 are SNHLY and FYNNEI. V shed 8 bases, J shed 4 bases, and the junction held 5 bases outside the gene matches. The CDR3 extends over 12 amino acids. CDR3 amino acids: CASGGSRYEQYF. CDR3 DNA: TGTGCCAGCGGCGGGAGCAGATACGAGCAGTACTTC.

This sequence joins TRBV5-3 and TRBJ1-1; D might be TRBD1 (6 bases). Being an ORF, TRBV5-3 has a function that is uncertain. The V gene lost 6 bases and the J gene lost 1 base, with 13 bases spanning the gap. The CDR3 covers 14 residues. Here the CDR3 reads CARKLDRRNTEAFF. The CDR3 DNA reads TGTGCCAGAAAACTAGACAGGAGGAACACTGAAGCTTTCTTT.

The chain links TRBV7-8 to TRBJ2-1, with 11 bases identical to TRBD2. The CDR3 consists of 15 residues. Germline CDR1 SGHVS, CDR2 FQNEAQ. The V gene end was trimmed by 4 bases and the J gene end by 6 bases; junction bases not matched to a gene: 5. This CDR3 is CASSSTSGRTNEQFF. CDR3 DNA sequence: TGTGCCAGCAGCTCCACTAGCGGGAGAACCAATGAGCAGTTCTTC.